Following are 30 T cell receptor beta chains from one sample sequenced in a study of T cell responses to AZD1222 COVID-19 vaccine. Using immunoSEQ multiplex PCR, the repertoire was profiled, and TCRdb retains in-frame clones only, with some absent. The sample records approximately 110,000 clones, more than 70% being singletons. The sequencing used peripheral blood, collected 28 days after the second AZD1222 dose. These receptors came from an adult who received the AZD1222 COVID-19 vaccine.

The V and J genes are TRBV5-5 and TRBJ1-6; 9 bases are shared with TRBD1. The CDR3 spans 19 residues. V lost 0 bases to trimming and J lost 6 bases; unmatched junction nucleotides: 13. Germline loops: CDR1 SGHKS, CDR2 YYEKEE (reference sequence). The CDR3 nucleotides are TGTGCCAGCAGCTTGGAGTTGGGGACAGGGTTTACATTTAATTCACCCCTCCACTTT. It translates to CASSLELGTGFTFNSPLHF.

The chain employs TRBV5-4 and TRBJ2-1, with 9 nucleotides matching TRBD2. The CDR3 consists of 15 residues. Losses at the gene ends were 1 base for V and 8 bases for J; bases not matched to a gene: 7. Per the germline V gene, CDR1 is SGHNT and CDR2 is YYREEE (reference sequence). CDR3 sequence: CASSLRLAGTDEQFF. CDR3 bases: TGTGCCAGCAGCTTGCGGCTAGCGGGGACCGATGAGCAGTTCTTC.

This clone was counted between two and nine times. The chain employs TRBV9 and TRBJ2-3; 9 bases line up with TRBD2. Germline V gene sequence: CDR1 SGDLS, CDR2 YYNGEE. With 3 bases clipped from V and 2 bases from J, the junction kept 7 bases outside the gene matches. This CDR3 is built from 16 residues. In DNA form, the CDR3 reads TGTGCCAGCAGCGGGCCGACTAGCGGATCCACAGATACGCAGTATTTT. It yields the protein CASSGPTSGSTDTQYF.

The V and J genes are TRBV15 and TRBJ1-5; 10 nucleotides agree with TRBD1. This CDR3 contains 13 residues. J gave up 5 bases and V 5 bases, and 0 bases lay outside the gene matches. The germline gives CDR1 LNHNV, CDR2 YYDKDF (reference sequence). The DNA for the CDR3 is TGTGCCACCAGCGGGACAGGGGATCAGCCCCAGCATTTT. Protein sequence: CATSGTGDQPQHF.

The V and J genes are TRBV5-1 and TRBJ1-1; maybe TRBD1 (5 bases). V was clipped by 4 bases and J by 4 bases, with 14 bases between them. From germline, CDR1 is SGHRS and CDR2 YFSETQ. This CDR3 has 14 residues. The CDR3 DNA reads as TGCGCCAGCAGCAGCAGGGTTGGGTTCACTGAAGCTTTCTTT. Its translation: CASSSRVGFTEAFF.

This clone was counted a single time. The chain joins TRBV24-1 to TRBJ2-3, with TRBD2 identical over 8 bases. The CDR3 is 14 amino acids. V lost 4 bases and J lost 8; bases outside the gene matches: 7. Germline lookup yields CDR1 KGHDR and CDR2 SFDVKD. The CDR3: CATSEPGGVGTQYF. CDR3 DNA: TGTGCCACCAGTGAGCCCGGGGGGGTCGGTACGCAGTATTTT.

The CDR3 bases are TGTGCCAGTAGTATCCGACACGAAGAAGCCAAAAACATTCAGTACTTC. It encodes CASSIRHEEAKNIQYF. The V and J genes are TRBV19 and TRBJ2-4; D remains unclear. Germline V CDR1 and CDR2: LNHDA, SQIVND (reference sequence). V was cut by 3 bases and J by 0 bases, with 12 bases left in between. This CDR3 is 16 amino acids long.

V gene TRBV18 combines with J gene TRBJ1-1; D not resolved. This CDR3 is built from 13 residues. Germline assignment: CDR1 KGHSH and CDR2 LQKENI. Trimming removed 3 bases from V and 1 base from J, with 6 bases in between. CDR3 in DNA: TGTGCCAGCTCACCCCAAAAGAACACTGAAGCTTTCTTT. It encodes CASSPQKNTEAFF.

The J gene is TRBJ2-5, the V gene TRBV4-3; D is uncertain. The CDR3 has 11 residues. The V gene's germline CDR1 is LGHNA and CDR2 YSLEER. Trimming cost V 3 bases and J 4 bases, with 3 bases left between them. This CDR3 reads CASSHGETQYF. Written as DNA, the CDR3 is TGCGCCAGCAGCCACGGAGAGACCCAGTACTTC.

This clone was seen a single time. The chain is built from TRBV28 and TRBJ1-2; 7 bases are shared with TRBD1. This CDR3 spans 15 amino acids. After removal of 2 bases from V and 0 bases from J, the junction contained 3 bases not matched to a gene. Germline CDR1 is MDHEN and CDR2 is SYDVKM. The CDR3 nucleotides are TGTGCCAGCAGTTTAGACAGGGCGACTAACTATGGCTACACCTTC. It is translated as CASSLDRATNYGYTF.

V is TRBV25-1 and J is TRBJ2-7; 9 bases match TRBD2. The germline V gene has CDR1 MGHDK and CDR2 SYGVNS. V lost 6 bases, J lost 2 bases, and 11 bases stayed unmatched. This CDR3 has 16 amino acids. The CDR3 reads CASSPRGTSLTYEQYF. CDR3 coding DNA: TGTGCCAGCAGCCCAAGAGGGACTAGCCTGACCTACGAGCAGTACTTC.

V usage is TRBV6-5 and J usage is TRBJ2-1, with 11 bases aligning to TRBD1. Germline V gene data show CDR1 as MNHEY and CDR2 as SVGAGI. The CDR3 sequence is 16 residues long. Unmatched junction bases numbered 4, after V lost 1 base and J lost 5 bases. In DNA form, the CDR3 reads TGTGCCAGCAGTTACTGGAGGACAGGGGGCCACAATGAGCAGTTCTTC. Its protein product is CASSYWRTGGHNEQFF.

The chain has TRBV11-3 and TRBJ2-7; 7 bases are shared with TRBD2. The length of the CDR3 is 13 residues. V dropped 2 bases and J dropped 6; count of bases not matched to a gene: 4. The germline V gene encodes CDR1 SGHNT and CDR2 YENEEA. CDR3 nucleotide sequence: TGTGCCAGCAGCTTATCAGAGCGGGGCGAGCAGTACTTC. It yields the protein CASSLSERGEQYF.

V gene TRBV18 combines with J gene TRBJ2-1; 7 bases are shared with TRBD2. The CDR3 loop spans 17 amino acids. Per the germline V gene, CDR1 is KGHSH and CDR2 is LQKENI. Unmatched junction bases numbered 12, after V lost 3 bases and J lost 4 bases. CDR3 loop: CASSPPTSDPLYNEQFF. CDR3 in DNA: TGTGCCAGCTCACCCCCTACTAGCGACCCGTTGTACAATGAGCAGTTCTTC.

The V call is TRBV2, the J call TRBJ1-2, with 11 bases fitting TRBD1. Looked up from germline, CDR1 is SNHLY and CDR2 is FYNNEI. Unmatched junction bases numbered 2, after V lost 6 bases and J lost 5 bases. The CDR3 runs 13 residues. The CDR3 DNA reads TGTGCCAGCAGGGGACAGGGGGAGTATGGCTACACCTTC. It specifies CASRGQGEYGYTF.

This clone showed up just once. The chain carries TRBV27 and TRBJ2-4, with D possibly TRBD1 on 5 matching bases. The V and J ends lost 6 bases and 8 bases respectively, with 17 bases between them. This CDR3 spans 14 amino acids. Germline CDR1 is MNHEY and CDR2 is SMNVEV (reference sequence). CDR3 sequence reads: CASRGQGNLHIQYF. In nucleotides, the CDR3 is TGTGCCAGCAGGGGCCAGGGAAATTTGCACATTCAGTACTTC.

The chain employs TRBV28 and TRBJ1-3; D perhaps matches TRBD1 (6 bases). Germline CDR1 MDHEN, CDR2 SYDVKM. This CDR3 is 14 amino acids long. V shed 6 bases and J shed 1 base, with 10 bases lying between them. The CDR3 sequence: CASRGDMSGNTIYF. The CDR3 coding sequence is TGTGCCAGCAGGGGGGACATGTCTGGAAACACCATATATTTT.

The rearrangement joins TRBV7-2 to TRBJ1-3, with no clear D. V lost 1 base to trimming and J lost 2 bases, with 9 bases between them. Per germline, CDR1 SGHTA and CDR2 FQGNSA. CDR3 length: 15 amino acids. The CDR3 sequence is CASSLEPGPGNTIYF. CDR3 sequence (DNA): TGTGCCAGCAGCTTAGAACCAGGTCCTGGAAACACCATATATTTT.

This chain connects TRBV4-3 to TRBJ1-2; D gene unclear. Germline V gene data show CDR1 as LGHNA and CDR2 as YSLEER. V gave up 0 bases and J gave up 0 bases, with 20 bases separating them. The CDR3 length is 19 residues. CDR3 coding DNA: TGCGCCAGCAGCCAAGAGATTTTGTCCATCGGAGGGACTAACTATGGCTACACCTTC. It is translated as CASSQEILSIGGTNYGYTF.

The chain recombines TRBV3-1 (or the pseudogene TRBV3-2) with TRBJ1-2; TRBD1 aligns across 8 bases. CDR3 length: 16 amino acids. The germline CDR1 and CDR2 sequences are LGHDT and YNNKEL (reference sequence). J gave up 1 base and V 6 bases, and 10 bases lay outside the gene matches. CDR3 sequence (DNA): TGTGCCAGCAGTCGACAGGGGTATCCGCTTAACTATGGCTACACCTTC. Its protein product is CASSRQGYPLNYGYTF.

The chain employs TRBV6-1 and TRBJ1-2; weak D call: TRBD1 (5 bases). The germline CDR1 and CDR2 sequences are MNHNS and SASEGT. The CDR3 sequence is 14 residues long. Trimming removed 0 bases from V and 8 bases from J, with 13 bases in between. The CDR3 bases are TGTGCCAGCAGTGAAGCGCGGACAAGGATGGGCTACACCTTC. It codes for CASSEARTRMGYTF.

The CDR3 coding sequence is TGCAGTGCTAGTACAGGAGCCTATGGCTACACCTTC. It translates to CSASTGAYGYTF. The chain couples TRBV20-1 to TRBJ1-2, with D possibly being TRBD1 (5 bases). Germline CDR1 is DFQATT and CDR2 is SNEGSKA (reference sequence). This CDR3 has 12 amino acids. V gave up 3 bases and J gave up 4 bases, with 9 bases separating them.

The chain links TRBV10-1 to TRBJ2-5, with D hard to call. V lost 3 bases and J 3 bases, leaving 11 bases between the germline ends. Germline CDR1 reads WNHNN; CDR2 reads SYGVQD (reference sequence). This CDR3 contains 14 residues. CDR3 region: CASSEATGKETQYF. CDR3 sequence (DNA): TGCGCCAGCAGTGAAGCTACTGGGAAAGAGACCCAGTACTTC.

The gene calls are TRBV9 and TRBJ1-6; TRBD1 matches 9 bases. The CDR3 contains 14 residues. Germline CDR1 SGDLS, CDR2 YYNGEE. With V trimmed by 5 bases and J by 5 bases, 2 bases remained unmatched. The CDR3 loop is CASRDRGDNSPLHF. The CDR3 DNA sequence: TGTGCCAGCAGGGACAGGGGTGATAATTCACCCCTCCACTTT.

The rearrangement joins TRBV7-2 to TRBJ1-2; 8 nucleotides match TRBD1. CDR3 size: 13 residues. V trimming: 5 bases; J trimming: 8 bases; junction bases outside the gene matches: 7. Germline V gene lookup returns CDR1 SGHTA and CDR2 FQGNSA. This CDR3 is CASSPDRVRGYTF. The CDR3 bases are TGTGCCAGCAGCCCGGACAGGGTTCGAGGCTACACCTTC.

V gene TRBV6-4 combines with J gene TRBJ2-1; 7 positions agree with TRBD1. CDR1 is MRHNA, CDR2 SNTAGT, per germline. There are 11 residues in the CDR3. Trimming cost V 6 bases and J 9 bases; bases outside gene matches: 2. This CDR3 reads CASRQGVEQFF. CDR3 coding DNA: TGTGCCAGCAGGCAGGGGGTTGAGCAGTTCTTC.

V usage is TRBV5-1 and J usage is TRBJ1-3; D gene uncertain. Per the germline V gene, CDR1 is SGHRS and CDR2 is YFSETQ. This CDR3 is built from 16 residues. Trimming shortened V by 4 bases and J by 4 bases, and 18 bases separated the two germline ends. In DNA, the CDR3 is TGCGCCAGCAGCCCTAGTGAGGGAATCGGCGGAAACACCATATATTTT. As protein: CASSPSEGIGGNTIYF.

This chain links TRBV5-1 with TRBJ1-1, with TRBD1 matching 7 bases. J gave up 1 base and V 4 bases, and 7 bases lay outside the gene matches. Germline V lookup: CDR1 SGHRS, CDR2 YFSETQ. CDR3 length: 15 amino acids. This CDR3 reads CASSPWDSGNTEAFF. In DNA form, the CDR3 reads TGCGCCAGCAGCCCCTGGGACAGCGGGAACACTGAAGCTTTCTTT.

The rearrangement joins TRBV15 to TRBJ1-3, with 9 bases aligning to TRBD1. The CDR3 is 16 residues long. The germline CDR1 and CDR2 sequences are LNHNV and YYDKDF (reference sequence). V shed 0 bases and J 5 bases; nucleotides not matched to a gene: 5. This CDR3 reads CATSRDRDRARNTIYF. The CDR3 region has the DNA TGTGCCACCAGCAGAGATAGGGACAGGGCCCGAAACACCATATATTTT. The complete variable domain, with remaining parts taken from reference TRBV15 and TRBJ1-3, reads DAMVIQNPRYQVTQFGKPVTLSCSQTLNHNVMYWYQQKSSQAPKLLFHYYDKDFNNEADTPDNFQSRRPNTSFCFLDIRSPGLGDTAMYLCATSRDRDRARNTIYFGEGSWLTVV.

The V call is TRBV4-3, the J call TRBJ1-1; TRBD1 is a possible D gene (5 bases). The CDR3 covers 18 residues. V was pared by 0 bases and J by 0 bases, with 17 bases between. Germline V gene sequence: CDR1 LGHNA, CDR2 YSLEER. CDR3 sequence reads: CASSQDWGLGAMNTEAFF. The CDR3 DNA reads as TGCGCCAGCAGCCAAGATTGGGGTTTAGGGGCAATGAACACTGAAGCTTTCTTT.